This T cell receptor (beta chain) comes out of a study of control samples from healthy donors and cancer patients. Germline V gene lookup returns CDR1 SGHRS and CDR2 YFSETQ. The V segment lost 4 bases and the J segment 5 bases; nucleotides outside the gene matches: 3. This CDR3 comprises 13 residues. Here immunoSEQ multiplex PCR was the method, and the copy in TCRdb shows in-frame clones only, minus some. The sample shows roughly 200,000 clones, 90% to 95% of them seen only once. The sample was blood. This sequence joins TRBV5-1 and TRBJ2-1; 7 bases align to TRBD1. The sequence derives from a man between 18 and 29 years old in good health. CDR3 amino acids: CASSRQGNNEQFF. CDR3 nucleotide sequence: TGCGCCAGCAGCCGACAGGGAAACAATGAGCAGTTCTTC.